Shown below are 6 T cell receptor beta chains from a single sample sequenced in a study of cytomegalovirus exposure and HLA in healthy donors. The study ran its PCR with 60 Vbeta and 13 Jbeta primers. Measured with immunoSEQ multiplex PCR; TCRdb has only the in-frame clones, and not every one. The table shows over 45,000 clones, with approximately 80% occurring only once. The source material was PBMCs. These receptors all stem from a man aged 25-45 years in good health and CMV-seronegative.

V usage is TRBV4-1 and J usage is TRBJ2-5; TRBD2 might be the D (5 bases). Germline V gene lookup returns CDR1 MGHRA and CDR2 YSYEKL. V was cut by 0 bases and J by 1 base, with 9 bases left in between. The CDR3 has 15 residues. Here the CDR3 reads CASSQDPTTQETQYF. As DNA, the CDR3 is TGCGCCAGCAGCCAAGATCCGACTACCCAAGAGACCCAGTACTTC.

The chain joins TRBV14 to TRBJ1-4; unclear D gene. Per germline, CDR1 SGHDN and CDR2 FVKESK. This CDR3 is 16 amino acids long. Trimming removed 0 bases at V and 4 bases at J, with 12 bases between. CDR3 sequence reads: CASSQDPGRNNEKLFF. The CDR3 DNA reads TGTGCCAGCAGCCAAGATCCAGGCAGGAATAATGAAAAACTGTTTTTT.

The chain recombines TRBV13 with TRBJ1-2; 7 positions match TRBD1. There are 15 residues in the CDR3. V lost 3 bases and J lost 6; bases outside the gene matches: 10. From germline, CDR1 is PRHDT and CDR2 FYEKMQ (reference sequence). The CDR3 coding sequence is TGTGCCAGCAGCTTTCGTGGCAGGGGGGTAAATGGCTACACCTTC. Protein product: CASSFRGRGVNGYTF.

Here the CDR3 reads CASSLADSYQPQHF. CDR3 DNA: TGTGCCAGCAGCTTGGCCGACAGTTATCAGCCCCAGCATTTT. The V call is TRBV7-8, the J call TRBJ1-5; TRBD1 might be the D (5 bases). V lost 3 bases and J 5 bases, leaving 11 bases between the germline ends. The germline V gene has CDR1 SGHVS and CDR2 FQNEAQ. There are 14 residues in the CDR3.

This clone came up once. The chain joins TRBV5-4 to TRBJ2-7, with 14 bases aligning to TRBD2. CDR3 size: 16 residues. V shed 4 bases, J shed 7 bases, and the junction held 10 bases outside the gene matches. CDR1 and CDR2 (germline): SGHNT, YYREEE (reference sequence). Written as DNA, the CDR3 is TGTGCCAGCAGCGACCGACTAGCGGGAGGGACTTCGGAGCAGTACTTC. Translation gives CASSDRLAGGTSEQYF.

On this clone: The junction and the germline gene differ at one end; a read error may be behind it. This chain connects TRBV7-6 to TRBJ2-1; maybe TRBD2 (6 bases). The CDR3 spans 14 residues. The V gene's germline CDR1 is SGHVS and CDR2 FNYEAQ. CDR3 coding DNA: TGTGCCAGCAGCATGGAGGGGAGCTACAATGAGCGGTTCTTC. Translating it yields CASSMEGSYNERFF.